This T cell receptor (beta chain) was identified during a study of cytomegalovirus exposure and HLA in healthy donors (dated by TCRdb to the late 2010s). Describing the broader study: An earlier analysis of some 620 of the donors reported 250 to 350 Gb of sequence data and about 120 million unique TCR beta sequences obtained from about 170 million T cells. All discovery cohort repertoires had been generated using a single sequencing platform. A later genetic analysis took genome-wide SNP genotypes for about three fifths of the 666 donors and used that subset as a discovery cohort. Of the roughly 410 genotyped donors, roughly 80% were placed in the genetic ancestry cluster associated with self-reported Caucasian donors. In an earlier analysis of a few hundred of the donors, high-throughput TCR beta sequencing was used to judge whether each TCR beta V gene segment behaved as functional or pseudogenic. The number of donors typed differed by locus, with about 629-640 for A, B, C, DRB1 and DQB1, around 500 for DQA1, 606 for DPA1, and around 450 for DPB1. Around 300 gigabases of sequencing data and some 85 million unique TCR sequences were included in an early release covering around 600 HLA-typed donors. The study aimed to test whether cataloging public T cell receptors could reveal signatures of past pathogen exposure. The later analysis used no new phenotypic data to find candidate immune exposures, relying instead on TCR beta sequences and their occurrence across donors. A later analysis re-examined previously published TCR beta repertoires from more than 650 donors and added high-resolution HLA genotyping to investigate patterns of TCR occurrence. Across approximately 420 genotyped donors of the cohort, an average of about 240,000 unique TCR beta nucleotide sequences per donor were sequenced, and roughly 17% of those sequences were non-productive. Along with the approximately 670-subject first cohort, a separate validation cohort of roughly 110 different subjects was used. Roughly 5 DR-DQ haplotypes were treated as single units for association and clustering because of strong linkage in the cohort. Both class I and class II loci were covered by HLA typing, at four-digit resolution. Donor age, sex, ethnicity and CMV serostatus were collected together with the repertoire data. The study combined high-throughput TCR immunosequencing, statistical association of individual TCRs with disease status, and machine learning to predict cytomegalovirus infection status. Using immunosequencing, the study profiled T cell repertoires from some 670 subjects and related those repertoires to cytomegalovirus serostatus. Broad study findings and their caveats: Most TCR sequences were seen in very few donors, while some public TCRs were found in many individuals. In a later analysis, most CMV-associated TCR beta chains were found to appear HLA-restricted, with HLA associations seemingly driven largely by CMV exposure. Because counts were too low, some 16 rarely observed V segments, including chromosome 9 orphons, were excluded from the earlier analysis of some 590 of the donors. When HLA alleles, especially DR and DQ, strongly co-occurred, attributing TCR associations to individual alleles was difficult. A further reported finding was that TCR beta sequences accurately predicted the HLA-A and HLA-B alleles for most subjects in the first cohort. The classifier was reported to diagnose cytomegalovirus status with high specificity and sensitivity in both the original cohort and the validation cohort. Because HLA typing was unavailable for some donors at each locus, only the typed subset was used in association tests. Roughly uniform sequencing depth across donors was assumed in presence/absence analyses, although this assumption may not hold. Some IMGT-functional V segments, including TRBV6-2 and TRBV6-3, could not be told apart with the 87-base-pair reads, so those segments were excluded. According to a later genetic analysis, donors in an Asian-associated ancestry cluster had fewer N-insertions in productive TCRs than the approximately 630-donor mean. The cohort was sequenced for TCR beta chains only, and without alpha or paired-chain data the features that could be detected were limited. A cluster of highly shared sequence variants was judged likely to be a technical artifact of the sequencing pipeline. In a later analysis, HLA-associated TCR beta chains were found to be more clonally expanded and to have lower generation probabilities than equally common non-associated chains. The authors suggested that the approach could potentially be extended to other disease states and immunological phenotypes. In a later analysis, the rate of TCR association differed among HLA loci, with DRB1 alleles having the most associated TCRs and HLA-C alleles having the fewest. In a later genetic analysis, a missense DCLRE1C variant was associated with V-gene and J-gene trimming of TCR beta chains, and the association was replicated in an independent cohort. In vitro tests confirmed that a few of the cytomegalovirus-associated TCR beta chains recognize cytomegalovirus antigens. Correlated functional status among segregating V segments might be attributable to linkage disequilibrium, but an unknown experimental factor could not be ruled out. A later analysis associated about 17,000 TCR beta sequences with specific HLA alleles at a false discovery rate of 0.05. In a later analysis, several top co-occurrence clusters were reported to appear linked to parvovirus B19, influenza, CMV and Epstein-Barr virus. CMV serostatus was the only immune exposure information available for the cohort. In an earlier analysis of roughly 560 of the donors, most TCR beta V segments were observed in productive rearrangements about 90% or about 30% of the time, broadly matching IMGT annotations. In the study, some 180 TCR beta chains were listed as associated with cytomegalovirus.

In total, 600 or so healthy bone marrow donors made up the cohort. At the time of sampling, every cohort member was nominally healthy, though immune exposures that went unrecorded were likely present. The donor was CMV seronegative and belonged to the group of approximately 320 seronegative cohort members. Every donor gave a peripheral blood sample, and the peripheral blood mononuclear cells from that sample were used for TCR beta sequencing. The Qiagen DNeasy Blood Extraction Kit was used to extract genomic DNA from the blood cell samples. With respect to this clone: Its antigen specificity is not known. Base qualities are missing; no much larger clone stands one base away.

CDR1 and CDR2 were assigned from the germline V gene as SGHRS and YFSETQ. The CDR3 spans 14 residues, from the cysteine through the phenylalanine. Only the CDR3 portion is preserved as DNA: 42 bases, with reading frame beginning at the first base. Between the V and J ends, shortened by 0 bases and 6 bases respectively, the junction contains 10 bases. Library creation used the immunoSEQ multiplex PCR assay. A mixture of 60 forward primers for TCR Vbeta segments and 13 reverse primers for TCR Jbeta segments was used in the multiplex PCR. The CDR3 region of rearranged TCR beta genes was amplified from genomic DNA with a multiplex PCR assay. Amplified TCR beta libraries were sequenced as 87-base-pair reads on the Illumina HiSeq System. The study's own analysis went as follows. Across the 600 to 700 repertoires, a later analysis counted 60 million to 90 million unique TCR beta chains, roughly 11 million of which were shared by at least two donors. Raw reads were error-corrected and collapsed into unique sequences with a nearest-neighbor algorithm that merged closely related sequences to remove PCR and sequencing errors. V, D and J gene segments were assigned by aligning CDR3 sequences to IMGT reference sequences. For a sequence to be retained, a match of at least six nucleotides to both a V gene segment and a J gene segment was required. A rearrangement was called productive if the CDR3 had no stop codons and remained in frame with V and J, and every other rearrangement was called non-productive. CDR3 was defined according to IMGT convention as the region running from the second conserved V-encoded cysteine to the conserved J-encoded phenylalanine. The earlier analysis of around 640 of the donors excluded sequences that lacked an unambiguous match to a single V gene segment. In an earlier analysis of 587 of the donors, V segments were called functional above 56.7% productive rearrangements and were called segregating when the between-donor standard deviation exceeded 5%. A statistical classification framework was developed to diagnose cytomegalovirus status using the catalog of TCR beta chain sequences. A later analysis assigned V and J genes by comparing TCR nucleotide sequences with IMGT/GENE-DB human TR gene sequences. The TCRdist pipeline was used in a later analysis to assign CDR3 sequences and most-parsimonious VDJ recombination scenarios. A later analysis defined each TCR beta chain by its CDR3 amino acid sequence plus V-gene family, and excluded reads lacking a unique V-gene family. A later analysis removed 450 to 600 highly shared, low-generation-probability nucleotide sequences to deal with suspected cross-contamination and a sequencing artifact. For each public chain, a later analysis derived a clonal expansion index from normalized ranks of inferred template counts within each repertoire. In a later analysis, generation probabilities were computed using a VDJ recombination model fitted to out-of-frame rearrangements, and the results were checked against IGoR. In a later analysis, TCR-TCR, TCR-HLA and TCR-CMV co-occurrence was scored with hypergeometric tests, and a repertoire-size bias correction was applied to TCR pairs. To estimate false discovery rates, a later analysis permuted the HLA or CMV assignments 20 times. In a later analysis, co-occurring TCRs were grouped with DBSCAN, and TCRdist sequence similarity was added when clustering was performed within HLA-allele-positive subsets. Repertoires with fewer than 30,000 or more than 120,000 public chains, plus five repertoires with anomalous nucleotide sharing, were excluded from co-occurrence clustering. The table comes from immuneACCESS by way of TCRdb, which keeps in-frame sequences with V and J called. Part of the clones is missing from these tables; in studies checked, under half for an unresolved V gene and the rest for unknown reasons. For V, J and clone size, that table is used; D and trimming come from the DNA. The sample includes 150,000 to 200,000 clones, with approximately 85% observed a single time. About 2.5% of the sample rests with the top ten.

Sequenced sample: PBMCs. The chain joins TRBV5-1 to TRBJ2-1; there is no confident call for the D gene. This clonotype was sampled from a woman in her 50s in good health and CMV-seronegative. CDR3 reads: CASSLASTSNEQFF. The nucleotides are TGCGCCAGCAGCTTGGCATCTACGTCCAATGAGCAGTTCTTC.